The 6 T cell receptor beta chains in this list originate from one sample, sequenced in a study of long-term antiretroviral therapy in people with HIV (dated by TCRdb to the early 2020s). Sequencing of the TRB variable region was done with the immunoSEQ hsTCRB v3.0 assay at survey level resolution. Imported from immuneACCESS, the table was reduced by TCRdb to in-frame sequences with V and J called. These copies leave out some clones; in studies compared against another copy, an unresolved V gene accounts for under half, and the cause of the remainder is not known. For this sample there are 16,000 or so clones; roughly 80% appear just once. Roughly 15% of the sample is taken by the ten largest. The sequencing used unsorted PBMCs, collected around 2.1 years before starting antiretroviral therapy. These receptors came from a man in his thirties or forties with HIV.

The V gene is TRBV6-5, the J gene TRBJ2-1, with 12 nucleotides matching TRBD2. Germline lookup yields CDR1 MNHEY and CDR2 SVGAGI. This CDR3 is 16 amino acids long. With V trimmed by 2 bases and J by 8 bases, 7 bases remained unmatched. The CDR3 sequence is CASSYNPTSGGHEQFF. The CDR3 DNA is TGTGCCAGCAGTTACAATCCCACTAGCGGGGGGCATGAGCAGTTCTTC.

The rearrangement links TRBV4-3 to TRBJ2-7; 9 bases match TRBD1. Germline lookup yields CDR1 LGHNA and CDR2 YSLEER. The ends lost 1 base at V and 2 bases at J; junction bases unmatched: 9. This CDR3 has 17 residues. The CDR3 is CASSQGVTGGITYEQYF. DNA for the CDR3: TGCGCCAGCAGCCAAGGAGTAACAGGGGGCATTACCTACGAGCAGTACTTC.

In this sample, this clone turned up once. The V call is TRBV4-2, the J call TRBJ2-5; D is unclear. With 1 base removed from V and 2 bases from J, the gap between germline ends came to 11 bases. This CDR3 spans 15 amino acids. Germline V gene lookup returns CDR1 LGHNA and CDR2 YNFKEQ. In DNA, the CDR3 is TGTGCCAGCAGCCAAGCCCTGACGGAACAAGAGACCCAGTACTTC. Amino acid sequence: CASSQALTEQETQYF.

The rearrangement links TRBV2 to TRBJ2-7; weak D call: TRBD2 (5 bases). With 3 bases removed from V and 0 bases from J, the gap between germline ends came to 12 bases. CDR3 size: 15 residues. Germline V gene sequence: CDR1 SNHLY, CDR2 FYNNEI. CDR3: CASSDGLASSYEQYF. Here the CDR3 DNA reads TGTGCCAGCAGTGACGGATTAGCGTCCTCCTACGAGCAGTACTTC.

This chain joins TRBV6-1 and TRBJ1-5; 8 bases agree with TRBD1. V lost 6 bases and J lost 7; bases outside the gene matches: 11. Germline CDR1 MNHNS, CDR2 SASEGT. The CDR3 sequence is 15 residues long. The CDR3 sequence: CASRQISGGGQPQHF. The CDR3 coding sequence is TGTGCCAGCAGACAAATCTCAGGGGGCGGGCAGCCCCAGCATTTT.

The chain joins TRBV7-9 to TRBJ2-1, with 9 bases lining up with TRBD2. J lost 3 bases, V lost 5 bases, and 8 bases had no gene match. The CDR3 sequence is 16 residues long. Germline loops: CDR1 SEHNR, CDR2 FQNEAQ (reference sequence). The CDR3 spells CASSLVAGAYYNEQFF. For the CDR3, the DNA is TGTGCCAGCAGCCTCGTAGCGGGAGCTTACTACAATGAGCAGTTCTTC.